This T cell receptor (beta chain) appears in the sequencing data of a study of blood T cell repertoires in COVID-19. This table comes from immunoSEQ multiplex PCR, and its TCRdb copy is limited to in-frame clones, with some not included. The sample consists of about 78,000 clones, 90% of them appearing once. The CDR3 covers 16 residues. V dropped 7 bases and J dropped 7 bases, with 22 bases sitting between them. CDR1 and CDR2 (germline): SNHLY, FYNNEI. The receptor's source is a woman aged 45-60 years in a cohort sampled during active COVID-19. The chain has TRBV2 and TRBJ2-2; D possibly corresponds to TRBD2 (6 bases). Sequencing used peripheral blood. The CDR3 sequence is CASKLWETSGGGELFF. CDR3 DNA: TGTGCCAGCAAACTTTGGGAGACTAGTGGCGGCGGGGAGCTGTTTTTT.